The clone carrying this TCR beta chain was found a few times. What it binds is not known. This entry belongs to a study of T cell repertoires in cytomegalovirus infection. Study-wide context: An indication of both CMV infection and matching HLA type came from public TCR beta signatures.

MiXCR was run by TCRdb on the reads, yielding one entry per CDR3 protein. The sample contains 150,000 to 190,000 distinct CDR3 sequences, around 20% of which appear only once. V was pared by 0 bases and J by 0 bases, with 4 bases of the junction left unmatched. Germline CDR1 and CDR2: LGHNA and YNFKEQ. This CDR3 is 17 amino acids long. Study-wide points: Cumulated frequencies of public TCR beta families served to identify carriers of CMV plus the relevant HLA. It was HLA-C-restricted CMV-specific TCR beta clonotypes that dominated the response ex vivo.

This receptor was obtained from a human donor in good health (CMV status not recorded). Some clones in this sample may be carry-over from other donors' samples. The sample was PBMCs. The chain uses TRBV4-2 and TRBJ1-3, with 8 bases aligning to TRBD1. The CDR3 DNA follows: TGTGCCAGCAGCCAAGAAGGACAGGGATTCTCTGGAAACACCATATATTTT. Its translation: CASSQEGQGFSGNTIYF.